Listed below are T cell receptor beta chains from one sample, sequenced in a study of identical twins. TCRdb reprocessed the 5' RACE reads via MiXCR and lists one record per CDR3 protein. The table shows fewer than 250,000 distinct CDR3 sequences, with approximately 9% occurring only once. Sequencing was performed on memory (CD45RO+) T cells sorted from blood. The origin of the receptors is a woman younger than 30 in good health. The CDR3 runs from the conserved cysteine through the conserved F or W. The D gene is left open where the match is weak. A clone size is listed for some rows: how often the clone was seen (once, few, many), or a class if it is expanded.

-	TRBD1	TRBJ1-1	TRBV10-3	TGTGCCATCATCGGACAGGGAAGCACTGAAGCTTTCTTT	CAIIGQGSTEAFF
-	TRBD1	TRBJ2-5	TRBV11-2	TGTGCCAGCAGCTTACTATCGATGGGGGGGACAGGGGGCTTAATGGAGACCCAGTACTTC	CASSLLSMGGTGGLMETQYF
many	TRBD1	TRBJ2-7	TRBV12-3/TRBV12-4	TGTGCCAGCAGCCCCGGGACAGGGGATTCAAGCTCCTACGAGCAGTACTTC	CASSPGTGDSSSYEQYF
many	-	TRBJ2-2	TRBV5-6	TGTGCCAGCAGCTTTGTACTAGTGGGCACCGGGGAGCTGTTTTTT	CASSFVLVGTGELFF
many	-	TRBJ2-3	TRBV20-1	TGCAGTGCTAGGACGCCGGTAGCCCCAGATACGCAGTATTTT	CSARTPVAPDTQYF
many	TRBD2	TRBJ2-7	TRBV20-1	TGCAGTGCTAGGGGGGGGGAGCCCGGACCCTACGAGCAGTACTTC	CSARGGEPGPYEQYF
many	-	TRBJ2-3	TRBV7-8	TGTGCCAGCAGCCCTCGTCGTGTCAGGGTAACAGATACGCAGTATTTT	CASSPRRVRVTDTQYF
many	-	TRBJ2-1	TRBV7-2	TGTGCCAGCCGTGGCCAAGCCAATGAGCAGTTCTTC	CASRGQANEQFF
many	-	TRBJ2-6	TRBV20-1	TGCAGTGCTAGTCCTGGCTCTGGGGCCAACGTCCTGACTTTC	CSASPGSGANVLTF
-	TRBD2	TRBJ2-1	TRBV7-9	TGTGCCAGCAGCTCTAGCGGCCCCTCCTACAATGAGCAGTTCTTC	CASSSSGPSYNEQFF
many	-	TRBJ1-1	TRBV24-1	TGTGCCACCAGTGATTTGGGCCCGCAGGGACACAAGACACGGGACACTGAAGCTTTCTTT	CATSDLGPQGHKTRDTEAFF
few	-	TRBJ2-3	TRBV7-2	TGTGCCAGCAGCTTTATCGGCGCAGATACGCAGTATTTT	CASSFIGADTQYF
many	-	TRBJ1-1	TRBV20-1	TGCAGTGCTAGGTCGATTTTAATGAACACTGAAGCTTTCTTT	CSARSILMNTEAFF
-	-	TRBJ2-7	TRBV3-1	TGTGCCAGCAGCCAAAGGGCCCCGGGGAAGCACGAGCAGTACTTC	CASSQRAPGKHEQYF
many	-	TRBJ2-3	TRBV6-1	TGTGCCAGCAGTAAAAACGCCCAAGTACCCGGTACGCAGTATTTT	CASSKNAQVPGTQYF
few	-	TRBJ2-7	TRBV6-5	TGTGCCAGCAGTTACTCGGCCAAGGGGTCCGAGCAGTACTTC	CASSYSAKGSEQYF
-	TRBD1	TRBJ2-7	TRBV20-1	TGCAGTGCTGGGCCCCAATCCGGGACAGGGGCTTACGAGCAGTACTTC	CSAGPQSGTGAYEQYF
few	-	TRBJ2-1	TRBV7-3	TGTGCCAGCAGCTTAAGTGGGGGAAACAATGAGCAGTTCTTC	CASSLSGGNNEQFF
few	-	TRBJ2-5	TRBV20-1	TGCAGTCCGGGCGTAAGAGGCCCACAAGAGACCCAGTACTTC	CSPGVRGPQETQYF
-	TRBD2	TRBJ2-1	TRBV20-1	TGCAGTGCTAGGGACGGGCGGGGGGGAAACAATGAGCAGTTCTTC	CSARDGRGGNNEQFF
-	-	TRBJ2-2	TRBV29-1	TGCAGCGTGGCCGGGTCCGTGAACACCGGGGAGCTGTTTTTT	CSVAGSVNTGELFF
few	TRBD2	TRBJ2-3	TRBV5-1	TGCGCCAGCAGCTTGGTCCCACTAGCGGGGCGCACAGATACGCAGTATTTT	CASSLVPLAGRTDTQYF
few	-	TRBJ1-1	TRBV7-6	TGTGCCAGCAGCTTAACCTCGGGGACCAGCATGAACACTGAAGCTTTCTTT	CASSLTSGTSMNTEAFF
many	-	TRBJ2-3	TRBV6-2/TRBV6-3	TGTGCCAGCAGTTACAGGGCTAGCGACAACACAGATACGCAGTATTTT	CASSYRASDNTDTQYF
many	-	TRBJ2-3	TRBV6-2/TRBV6-3	TGTGCCAGCAGTTACCTATTTAGGGACTTCGTCACAGATACGCAGTATTTT	CASSYLFRDFVTDTQYF
-	-	TRBJ1-6	TRBV2	TGTGCCAGCAATAGTGAGACACCCCTCCACTTT	CASNSETPLHF
many	TRBD2	TRBJ2-1	TRBV7-2	TGTGCCAGCAGCTTAGGGGCGGGAGGTGAGCAGTTCTTC	CASSLGAGGEQFF
many	-	TRBJ2-7	TRBV6-1	TGTGCCAGCACCACAACAGGAGCGTTCTACGAGCAGTACTTC	CASTTTGAFYEQYF
medium-sized	TRBD1	TRBJ2-1	TRBV9	TGTGCCAGCAGCCTACAAGGGACAGGGGTGGATGAGCAGTTCTTC	CASSLQGTGVDEQFF
few	TRBD2	TRBJ2-1	TRBV7-9	TGTGCCAGCAGCTTTCGACTAGCGGGAGCCAATGAGCAGTTCTTC	CASSFRLAGANEQFF
many	TRBD2	TRBJ2-2	TRBV4-3	TGCGCCAGCAGCCCAAGGGGACTACTCAACACCGGGGAGCTGTTTTTT	CASSPRGLLNTGELFF
few	-	TRBJ2-1	TRBV20-1	TGCAGTGCTCCAAGTAGGACTCAGCAGTTCTTC	CSAPSRTQQFF
many	TRBD2	TRBJ2-1	TRBV3-1	TGTGCCAGCAGCCAAGAGACTAGCGGGGGGGCGGATGAGCAGTTCTTC	CASSQETSGGADEQFF
many	TRBD2	TRBJ2-5	TRBV5-1	TGCGCCAGCAGCGAAGGACTAGCGGGGCAAGAGACCCAGTACTTC	CASSEGLAGQETQYF
few	TRBD1	TRBJ2-7	TRBV2	TGTGCCAGCAGTTCCGGGACAGGATACTTC	CASSSGTGYF
few	-	TRBJ2-2	TRBV7-2	TGTGCCAGCAGCTGGTTTGCTAGCAACACCGGGGAGCTGTTTTTT	CASSWFASNTGELFF
few	-	TRBJ2-7	TRBV20-1	TGCAGTGCCGTTAGCAGCGAGCAGTACTTC	CSAVSSEQYF
-	-	TRBJ2-5	TRBV7-9	TGTGCCAGCAGCGGACTCGACCGGGAGTCAGGGGAGACCCAGTACTTC	CASSGLDRESGETQYF
few	TRBD2	TRBJ2-3	TRBV2	TGTGCCAGCAAGAATGTAGCGGGGGGGCGCCCAGATACGCAGTATTTT	CASKNVAGGRPDTQYF
few	-	TRBJ2-7	TRBV7-9	TGTGCCAGCACCACCGAGGCGACAGGCTCCTACGAGCAGTACTTC	CASTTEATGSYEQYF
many	-	TRBJ1-2	TRBV27	TGTGCCAGCAGTTCTGGACCGACGTATGGCTACACCTTC	CASSSGPTYGYTF
-	-	TRBJ2-7	TRBV20-1	TGCAGTGCTAGTACGGATTACGAGCAGTACTTC	CSASTDYEQYF
-	TRBD2	TRBJ2-1	TRBV4-3	TGCGCCAGCAGCCAACTAGCGGGAGGGAGTGAGCAGTTCTTC	CASSQLAGGSEQFF
-	TRBD1	TRBJ2-7	TRBV18	TGTGCCAGCTCGCCCCGACAGGGCTCTTCCTACGAGCAGTACTTC	CASSPRQGSSYEQYF
few	-	TRBJ2-3	TRBV7-2	TGTGCCAGCAGCCTGAACCTTGGGGGCACAGATACGCAGTATTTT	CASSLNLGGTDTQYF
few	TRBD2	TRBJ2-7	TRBV2	TGTGCCAGGCCGGGGGGACTTCCGGGACTAGCGGGTATAATGTCCTACGAGCAGTACTTC	CARPGGLPGLAGIMSYEQYF
few	-	TRBJ2-7	TRBV20-1	TGCAGTGCTAGCGCCTTCGGGATCACCTACGAGCAGTACTTC	CSASAFGITYEQYF
few	-	TRBJ1-2	TRBV25-1	TGTGCCAGCAGTGGGTACAGCAACTATGGCTACACCTTC	CASSGYSNYGYTF
-	-	TRBJ1-5	TRBV25-1	TGTGCCAGCAAGAGACAGGATAATCAGCCCCAGCATTTT	CASKRQDNQPQHF
many	TRBD1	TRBJ2-7	TRBV10-3	TGTGCCTCGACCGGGACAGGGGTTGGGGAGCAGTACTTC	CASTGTGVGEQYF
few	-	TRBJ2-3	TRBV12-3/TRBV12-4	TGTGCCAGCAGTTCCCCGTCCCGAGGGATCACAGATACGCAGTATTTT	CASSSPSRGITDTQYF
few	TRBD2	TRBJ2-1	TRBV7-9	TGTGCCAGCAGCCCGCTTGGGGCGGGAGGATACAATGAGCAGTTCTTC	CASSPLGAGGYNEQFF
few	-	TRBJ1-2	TRBV12-3/TRBV12-4	TGTGCCAGCAGTTTATCCGCCGGAGGTATGGCATTGCAAAGCTACACCTTC	CASSLSAGGMALQSYTF